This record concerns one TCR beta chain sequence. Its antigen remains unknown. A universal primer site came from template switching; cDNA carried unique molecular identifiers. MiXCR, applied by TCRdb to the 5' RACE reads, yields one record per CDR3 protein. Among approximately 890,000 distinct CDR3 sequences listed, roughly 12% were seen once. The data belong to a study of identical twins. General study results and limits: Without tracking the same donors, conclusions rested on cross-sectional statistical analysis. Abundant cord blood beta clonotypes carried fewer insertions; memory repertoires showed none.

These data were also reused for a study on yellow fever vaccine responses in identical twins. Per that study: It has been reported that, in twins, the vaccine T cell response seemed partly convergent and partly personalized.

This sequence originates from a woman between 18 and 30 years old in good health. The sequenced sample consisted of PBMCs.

CDR3 loop: CASSPPMGGAGTGELFF. Here the CDR3 DNA reads TGTGCCAGCAGTCCCCCGATGGGGGGCGCCGGGACCGGGGAGCTGTTTTTT. The genes are TRBV7-9 and TRBJ2-2, with D possibly called TRBD1 or TRBD2 (6 bases each). The CDR3 has 17 amino acids. Trimming pared 6 bases from V and 5 bases from J, leaving 22 bases between. Germline assignment: CDR1 SEHNR and CDR2 FQNEAQ (reference sequence).